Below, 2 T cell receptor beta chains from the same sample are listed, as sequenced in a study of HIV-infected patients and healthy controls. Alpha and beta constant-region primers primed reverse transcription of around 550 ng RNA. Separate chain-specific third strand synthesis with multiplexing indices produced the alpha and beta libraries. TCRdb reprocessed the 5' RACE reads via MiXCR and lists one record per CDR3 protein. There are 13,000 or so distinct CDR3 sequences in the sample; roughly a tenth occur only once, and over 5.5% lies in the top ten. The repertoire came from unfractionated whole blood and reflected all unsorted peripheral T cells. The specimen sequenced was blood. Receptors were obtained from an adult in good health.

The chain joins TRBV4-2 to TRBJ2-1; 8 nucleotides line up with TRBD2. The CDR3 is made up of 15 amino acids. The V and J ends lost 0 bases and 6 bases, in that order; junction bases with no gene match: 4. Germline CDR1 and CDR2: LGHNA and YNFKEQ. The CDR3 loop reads CASSQDSGGANEQFF. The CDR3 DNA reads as TGTGCCAGCAGCCAAGATTCCGGGGGGGCCAATGAGCAGTTCTTC.

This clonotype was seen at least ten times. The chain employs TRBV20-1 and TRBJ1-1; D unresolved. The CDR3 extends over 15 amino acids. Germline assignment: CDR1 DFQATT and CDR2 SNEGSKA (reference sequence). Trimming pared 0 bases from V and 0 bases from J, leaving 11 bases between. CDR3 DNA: TGCAGTGCTAGAGATGGGCGGACCTTGAACACTGAAGCTTTCTTT. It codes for CSARDGRTLNTEAFF.